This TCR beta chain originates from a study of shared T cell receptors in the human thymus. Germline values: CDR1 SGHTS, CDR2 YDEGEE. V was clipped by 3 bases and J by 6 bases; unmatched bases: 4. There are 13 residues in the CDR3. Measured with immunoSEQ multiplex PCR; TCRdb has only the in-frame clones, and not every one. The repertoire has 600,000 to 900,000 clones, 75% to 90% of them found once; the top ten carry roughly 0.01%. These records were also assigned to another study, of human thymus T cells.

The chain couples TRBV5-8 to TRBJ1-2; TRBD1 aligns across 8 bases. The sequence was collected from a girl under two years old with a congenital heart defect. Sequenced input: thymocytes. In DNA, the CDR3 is TGTGCCAGCAGCTGGCGGACAGGGAATGGCTACACCTTC. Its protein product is CASSWRTGNGYTF.